This T cell receptor (beta chain) was identified in a study of T cells in Graves' hyperthyroidism and ophthalmopathy. Study-level information: Peripheral blood was obtained at initial diagnosis, preceding any treatment. Findings of the study overall: Researchers found most expanded thyroid clonotypes above 0.001 in blood as well.

This clonotype was recorded a few times. Its specificity is unknown. The investigators amplified TCR beta CDR3 regions from RNA transcripts. With the HTBI primer set, the TCR CDR3 went through a first round of RT-PCR. TCRdb analysed the multiplex PCR reads with MiXCR anew, one entry per CDR3 protein. This sample has roughly 630,000 distinct CDR3 sequences; 15% to 19% occur once, and the top ten carry less than 9.5%. This sequence originates from a woman aged 25 to 39 with Graves' hyperthyroidism. Input material: blood.

CDR3 in amino acids: CASSPAAVVGELFF. The CDR3 nucleotides are TGTGCCAGCTCACCAGCAGCCGTGGTCGGGGAGCTGTTTTTT. The V call is TRBV18, the J call TRBJ2-2; D gene ambiguous. The CDR3 is made up of 14 amino acids. V was clipped by 2 bases and J by 7 bases, with 11 bases between them. CDR1 KGHSH and CDR2 LQKENI come from the germline V gene.